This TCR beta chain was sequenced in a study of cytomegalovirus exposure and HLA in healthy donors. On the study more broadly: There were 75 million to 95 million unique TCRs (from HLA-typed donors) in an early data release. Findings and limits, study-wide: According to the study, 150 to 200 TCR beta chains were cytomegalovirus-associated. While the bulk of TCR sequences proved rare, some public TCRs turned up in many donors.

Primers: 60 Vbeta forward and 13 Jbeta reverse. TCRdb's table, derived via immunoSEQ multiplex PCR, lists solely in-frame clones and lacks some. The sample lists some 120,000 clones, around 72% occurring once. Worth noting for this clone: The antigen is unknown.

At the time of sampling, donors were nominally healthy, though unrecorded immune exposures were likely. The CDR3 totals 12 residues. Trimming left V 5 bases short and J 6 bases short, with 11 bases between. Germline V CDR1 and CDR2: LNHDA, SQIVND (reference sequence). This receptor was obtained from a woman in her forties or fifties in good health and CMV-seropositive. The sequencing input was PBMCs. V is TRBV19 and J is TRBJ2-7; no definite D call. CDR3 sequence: CASSDPTREQYF. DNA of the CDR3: TGTGCCAGTAGTGACCCGACTCGCGAGCAGTACTTC.